The 24 T cell receptor beta chains below come from one sample, sequenced in a study of CD8+CD57+ T cells in acquired aplastic anemia. Genomic DNA, the template, was used for profiling of the TCR beta VDJ and CDR3. TCRdb re-analysed the reads in MiXCR, keeping a single row per CDR3 protein. Seen here are some 290,000 distinct CDR3 sequences, approximately 56% observed once, and the top ten hold around 7.6%. What was sequenced was sorted CD4+, CD8+, or CD8+CD57+ T cells (not recorded which) from PBMCs. All receptors derive from a human donor with severe aplastic anemia or a healthy control (not recorded which).

The V gene is TRBV24-1, the J gene TRBJ2-7, with a possible D match to TRBD2 (5 bases). This CDR3 spans 11 amino acids. The germline CDR1 and CDR2 sequences are KGHDR and SFDVKD. With 4 bases removed from V and 6 bases from J, the gap between germline ends came to 6 bases. CDR3 nucleotides: TGTGCCACCAGTGACGGGGTCGAGCAGTACTTC. Translation: CATSDGVEQYF.

The chain couples TRBV2 to TRBJ2-7, with 7 bases matching TRBD1. Germline V lookup: CDR1 SNHLY, CDR2 FYNNEI. Trimming took 11 bases from V and 3 from J; bases not matched to a gene: 13. The CDR3 is 14 residues long. The chain's CDR3 is CAGGADREFYEQYF. CDR3 DNA sequence: TGTGCCGGCGGAGCCGACAGGGAATTCTACGAGCAGTACTTC.

The chain combines TRBV24-1 with TRBJ2-7; 8 bases line up with TRBD2. Germline lookup yields CDR1 KGHDR and CDR2 SFDVKD. The CDR3 extends over 14 amino acids. Unmatched junction bases numbered 5, after V lost 3 bases and J lost 5 bases. The CDR3 nucleotides are TGTGCCACCAGTGATCCGGGAGGGGGGAACGAGCAGTACTTC. It is translated as CATSDPGGGNEQYF.

V usage is TRBV20-1 and J usage is TRBJ2-7; 10 positions match TRBD2. With V trimmed by 6 bases and J by 5 bases, 13 bases remained unmatched. CDR1 is DFQATT, CDR2 SNEGSKA, per germline (reference sequence). The CDR3 contains 15 residues. The chain's CDR3 is CSAPGRAGGPHEQYF. The CDR3, as DNA: TGCAGTGCCCCAGGCCGAGCGGGAGGGCCCCACGAGCAGTACTTC.

This clonotype has ten or more counts. The V call is TRBV24-1, the J call TRBJ1-3; no clear D gene. The V end was cut by 3 bases, the J end by 1 base, with 9 bases between. Germline-derived CDR1 and CDR2 are KGHDR and SFDVKD. The CDR3 is 15 amino acids. CDR3 amino acids: CATSDSRVSGNTIYF. CDR3 DNA: TGTGCCACCAGTGATAGCCGGGTATCTGGAAACACCATATATTTT.

The chain combines TRBV7-2 with TRBJ1-6, with D unresolved. This CDR3 region has 13 residues. V dropped 4 bases and J dropped 7 bases, with 8 bases sitting between them. CDR1 is SGHTA, CDR2 FQGNSA, per germline. CDR3 bases: TGTGCCAGCAGCTCACCAACGAATTCACCCCTCCACTTT. It specifies CASSSPTNSPLHF. The full variable domain, rest sourced from reference TRBV7-2 and TRBJ1-6, is GAGVSQSPSNKVTEKGKDVELRCDPISGHTALYWYRQSLGQGLEFLIYFQGNSAPDKSGLPSDRFSAERTGGSVSTLTIQRTQQEDSAVYLCASSSPTNSPLHFGNGTRLTVT.

Regarding this clonotype: An end of the junction does not agree with germline; a read error may underlie this. The CDR3: CASGLAGGGSDTQYF. For the CDR3, the DNA is TGTGCCAGCGGCTTAGCTGGCGGGGGGTCAGATACGCAGTATTTT. The rearrangement joins TRBV7-9 to TRBJ2-3; TRBD2 matches 8 bases. The CDR3 has 15 residues. The germline CDR1 and CDR2 sequences are SEHNR and FQNEAQ (reference sequence).

Points on this clonotype: Mismatch with germline at one junction end may stem from a read error. V is TRBV9 and J is TRBJ2-3; D is perhaps TRBD2 (6 bases). Germline V gene data show CDR1 as SGDLS and CDR2 as YYNGEE. The CDR3 runs to 15 residues. CDR3 sequence: CASSVLTGDQDTQYF. CDR3 bases: TGTGCCAGCAGCGTCCTAACGGGGGATCAAGATACGCAGTATTTC. Using reference TRBV9 and TRBJ2-3 for the parts outside the CDR3, the full variable domain is DSGVTQTPKHLITATGQRVTLRCSPRSGDLSVYWYQQSLDQGLQFLIQYYNGEERAKGNILERFSAQQFPDLHSELNLSSLELGDSALYFCASSVLTGDQDTQYFGPGTRLTVL.

This clonotype was picked up one time. The gene calls are TRBV10-1 and TRBJ2-7; 9 nucleotides align to TRBD2. V was clipped by 0 bases and J by 2 bases; unmatched bases: 5. This CDR3 is built from 16 residues. Germline V gene lookup returns CDR1 WNHNN and CDR2 SYGVQD (reference sequence). The CDR3 DNA reads as TGCGCCAGCAGTGAGTCAACTAGCGGGTACCCCTACGAGCAGTACTTC. It encodes CASSESTSGYPYEQYF.

This chain uses TRBV24-1 with TRBJ1-1; D not certain. Germline-derived CDR1 and CDR2 are KGHDR and SFDVKD. Between the trimmed V and J ends, which lost 9 bases and 5 bases, there was a span of 15 bases. CDR3 length equals 13 residues. Here the CDR3 DNA reads TGTGCCACCCAGGACGGCTCCGAAACTGAAGCTTTCTTT. It codes for CATQDGSETEAFF.

V gene TRBV20-1 combines with J gene TRBJ2-7; 7 nucleotides align to TRBD1. This CDR3 is 13 amino acids long. Unmatched junction bases numbered 8, after V lost 6 bases and J lost 3 bases. Germline values: CDR1 DFQATT, CDR2 SNEGSKA (reference sequence). CDR3 amino acids: CSATGFRVYEQYF. The CDR3 region has the DNA TGCAGTGCGACAGGGTTTAGGGTCTACGAGCAGTACTTC.

V usage is TRBV18 and J usage is TRBJ1-5; D gene ambiguous. Trimming took off 5 bases at V and 0 bases at J, with 8 bases between the two ends. Germline V gene sequence: CDR1 KGHSH, CDR2 LQKENI. The CDR3 consists of 14 residues. Here the CDR3 DNA reads TGTGCCAGCTCAAAAGTGAATAGCAATCAGCCCCAGCATTTT. The encoded protein is CASSKVNSNQPQHF.

The sample holds many counts of this clonotype. CDR3 sequence reads: CASSQDLSAGGHTDTQYF. CDR3 nucleotide sequence: TGCGCCAGCAGCCAAGATCTCTCGGCGGGGGGTCACACAGATACGCAGTATTTT. This chain uses TRBV4-3 with TRBJ2-3, with TRBD2 matching over 8 bases. This CDR3 contains 18 residues. V shed 0 bases, J shed 2 bases, and the junction held 10 bases outside the gene matches. Germline loops: CDR1 LGHNA, CDR2 YSLEER.

The genes are TRBV24-1 and TRBJ2-5; D may be TRBD1 or TRBD2 (5 bases each). Germline-derived CDR1 and CDR2 are KGHDR and SFDVKD. The CDR3 totals 14 residues. The V end lost 0 bases, the J end lost 7 bases, and 11 bases lay between the germline ends. DNA of the CDR3: TGTGCCACCAGTGATTTGGAGGGGATGGGGACCCAGTACTTC. It yields the protein CATSDLEGMGTQYF.

In the case of this clonotype: At one end, the junction sequence differs from germline, possibly due to a read error. This chain joins TRBV7-7 and TRBJ2-7; the D call may be TRBD1 or TRBD2 (6 bases each). The germline CDR1 and CDR2 sequences are SSHAT and FNYEAQ (reference sequence). The CDR3 loop spans 16 amino acids. CDR3 DNA: TGTGCTAGCAGCTTCACGACGGGGGCAGGGGCCTACGAGCAGTACTTC. The encoded protein is CASSFTTGAGAYEQYF.

Regarding this clonotype: Possible read error: a much larger clone is one base away. V gene TRBV7-2 combines with J gene TRBJ2-7, with D maybe TRBD1 (6 bases). Deletions cut 0 bases from V and 0 bases from J, with 9 bases between. In germline, CDR1 is SGHTA, CDR2 FQGNSA. The CDR3 contains 15 residues. CDR3 region: CASSLADSSSYEQYF. As DNA, the CDR3 is TGTGCCAGCAGCTTAGCGGACAGTAGCTCCTACGAGCAGTACTTC.

The chain employs TRBV20-1 and TRBJ2-7; D is unclear. Looked up from germline, CDR1 is DFQATT and CDR2 is SNEGSKA (reference sequence). This CDR3 spans 13 amino acids. V lost 3 bases, J lost 4 bases, and 13 bases lay in between. The CDR3 region has the DNA TGCAGTGCTAGTTTGGGCGGAAAGTACGAGCAGTACTTC. Translating gives CSASLGGKYEQYF.

This chain connects TRBV6-2 or TRBV6-3 to TRBJ1-1; D possibly corresponds to TRBD1 (6 bases). CDR3 size: 16 residues. Per the germline V gene, CDR1 is MNHEY and CDR2 is SVGEGT. Between the trimmed V and J ends, which lost 4 bases and 3 bases, there was a span of 18 bases. The DNA for the CDR3 is TGTGCCAGCAGTTCGTGGACAGCGGGGGGATACACTGAAGCTTTCTTT. Its translation is CASSSWTAGGYTEAFF.

This clonotype was counted ten times or more. The chain combines TRBV10-3 with TRBJ2-7; 7 bases align to TRBD2. Unmatched junction bases numbered 5, after V lost 3 bases and J lost 3 bases. Looked up from germline, CDR1 is ENHRY and CDR2 is SYGVKD. The CDR3 has 14 residues. This CDR3 reads CAISDGGGIYEQYF. CDR3 DNA sequence: TGTGCCATCAGTGACGGCGGGGGAATCTACGAGCAGTACTTC.

This clonotype was recorded many times. The chain combines TRBV12-3 or TRBV12-4 with TRBJ1-5; D unclear. Trimming cost V 6 bases and J 0 bases, with 15 bases left between them. The CDR3 length is 16 residues. In DNA form, the CDR3 reads TGTGCCAGCAGCCCCACGGGCTGGGGTAGCAATCAGCCCCAGCATTTT. It codes for CASSPTGWGSNQPQHF.

The chain recombines TRBV4-3 with TRBJ1-6; TRBD1 aligns across 7 bases. Germline V gene lookup returns CDR1 LGHNA and CDR2 YSLEER. J gave up 7 bases and V 0 bases, and 3 bases lay outside the gene matches. The CDR3 is made up of 15 amino acids. CDR3 residues: CASSQEGQLNSPLHF. In nucleotides, the CDR3 is TGCGCCAGCAGCCAAGAGGGACAGCTGAATTCACCCCTCCACTTT.

This clonotype was counted at least ten times. The chain combines TRBV7-2 with TRBJ1-1, with D possibly matching TRBD1 (6 bases). V shed 6 bases and J shed 3 bases, with 17 bases lying between them. The CDR3 has 15 amino acids. CDR1 SGHTA and CDR2 FQGNSA come from the germline V gene. In DNA, the CDR3 is TGTGCCAGCAGTCAACAGGGCGTAAGGCACACTGAAGCTTTCTTT. It encodes CASSQQGVRHTEAFF.

J is TRBJ1-2 and V is TRBV10-3, with D perhaps TRBD1 (6 bases). This CDR3 spans 14 amino acids. V lost 3 bases to trimming and J lost 4 bases, with 12 bases between them. The germline V gene has CDR1 ENHRY and CDR2 SYGVKD. The chain's CDR3 is CAISDFQGTYGYTF. In DNA, the CDR3 is TGTGCCATCAGTGATTTTCAGGGGACCTATGGCTACACCTTC.

V is TRBV6-6 and J is TRBJ1-2, with D hard to call. V was clipped by 10 bases and J by 2 bases, with 8 bases between them. The CDR3 consists of 11 residues. Germline V gene lookup returns CDR1 MNHNY and CDR2 SVGAGI (reference sequence). The CDR3: CATGENYGYTF. CDR3 sequence (DNA): TGTGCCACAGGCGAGAACTATGGCTACACCTTC.